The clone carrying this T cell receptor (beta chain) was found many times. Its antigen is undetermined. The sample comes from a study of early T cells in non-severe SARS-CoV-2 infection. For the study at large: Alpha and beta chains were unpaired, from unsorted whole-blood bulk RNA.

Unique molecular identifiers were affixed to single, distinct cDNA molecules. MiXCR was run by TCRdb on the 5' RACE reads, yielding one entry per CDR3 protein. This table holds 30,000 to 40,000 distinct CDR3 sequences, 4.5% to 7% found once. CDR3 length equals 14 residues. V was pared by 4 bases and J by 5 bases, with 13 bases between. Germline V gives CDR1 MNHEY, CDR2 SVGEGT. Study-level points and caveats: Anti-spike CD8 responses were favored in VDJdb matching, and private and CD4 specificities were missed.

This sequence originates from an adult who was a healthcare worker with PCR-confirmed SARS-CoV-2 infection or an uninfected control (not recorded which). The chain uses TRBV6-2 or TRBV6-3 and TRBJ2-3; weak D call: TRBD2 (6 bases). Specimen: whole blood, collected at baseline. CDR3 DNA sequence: TGTGCCAGCAGTTTGGGCGGGGAGGTAGATACGCAGTATTTT. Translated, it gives CASSLGGEVDTQYF.